Sequencing of this T cell receptor (beta chain) was carried out in a study of response to subunit inactivated influenza vaccine. Study-wide findings and caveats: Only a handful of new T cells, the authors suggested, are recruited with each seasonal influenza vaccination.

CDR3 size: 16 residues. Germline lookup yields CDR1 MNHEY and CDR2 SVGAGI. After removal of 2 bases from V and 0 bases from J, the junction contained 4 bases not matched to a gene. This clonotype was counted between two and nine times. Antigen: not known. TCRdb ran MiXCR on the RT-PCR reads and lists one entry per CDR3 protein. Here the sample spans hundreds of thousands of distinct CDR3 sequences, approximately 15% being singletons. The origin of this receptor is a man aged 50 to 75 who received an inactivated influenza vaccine. The chain couples TRBV6-5 to TRBJ2-4; 7 bases map to TRBD2. The material sequenced was CD4+ T cells sorted from PBMCs, taken roughly 24 months after vaccination. The CDR3 protein is CASSYSLAVAKNIQYF. As DNA, the CDR3 is TGTGCCAGCAGTTACAGCCTAGCGGTAGCCAAAAACATTCAGTACTTC.